This T cell receptor beta chain originates from a study of memory CD4+ T cells and cytomegalovirus serostatus. Overall study: Of the healthy Belgian adults, 9 were CMV seropositive and 20 to 25 seronegative. General observations from the study: CD4+ memory repertoires contained about 40% of the roughly 150 reported CMV TCRbeta sequences.

Single viable CD3+CD4+CD8-CD45RO+ cells were sorted as the memory CD4+ T cells. This clone turned up a few times. Its specificity is not known. Produced via immunoSEQ multiplex PCR; TCRdb's table is partial and in-frame only. Of tens of thousands of clones in the sample, approximately 74% are singletons; the top ten hold 0.9% to 1.5%. The clonotype originates from an adult in good health and CMV-seropositive. The sequencing sample was made of memory CD4+ T cells from blood.

CDR3 coding DNA: TGTGCCAGCAGCCCCGAAAATTCACCCCTCCACTTT. Protein sequence: CASSPENSPLHF. This chain links TRBV9 with TRBJ1-6, with unresolved D. Trimming removed 4 bases at V and 7 bases at J, with 6 bases between. CDR3 length: 12 amino acids. Looked up from germline, CDR1 is SGDLS and CDR2 is YYNGEE. Supplemented by reference TRBV9 and TRBJ1-6, the full variable domain reads DSGVTQTPKHLITATGQRVTLRCSPRSGDLSVYWYQQSLDQGLQFLIQYYNGEERAKGNILERFSAQQFPDLHSELNLSSLELGDSALYFCASSPENSPLHFGNGTRLTVT.